Each of the 15 T cell receptor beta chains below was sequenced from the same sample in a study of T cell responses to AZD1222 COVID-19 vaccine. The table came from immunoSEQ multiplex PCR; TCRdb's copy has only in-frame clones and leaves some out. This sample has about 120,000 clones; around 94% occur once, and the top ten carry about 2.7%. Sequenced here: peripheral blood, sampled on day 0 of AZD1222 vaccination. These receptors were obtained from an adult in good health.

The CDR3: CASREGSTNEKLFF. CDR3 nucleotides: TGTGCCAGCAGGGAGGGATCTACTAATGAAAAACTGTTTTTT. This sequence joins TRBV28 and TRBJ1-4, with no clear D. The ends were cut back, 6 bases at V and 2 bases at J, with 10 bases in the middle. The germline CDR1 and CDR2 sequences are MDHEN and SYDVKM. This CDR3 comprises 14 residues.

The chain carries TRBV3-1 (or the pseudogene TRBV3-2) and TRBJ2-2; 7 bases are shared with TRBD1. The V and J ends lost 2 bases and 4 bases, in that order; junction bases with no gene match: 4. Germline lookup yields CDR1 LGHDT and CDR2 YNNKEL (reference sequence). CDR3 length equals 15 residues. In nucleotides, the CDR3 is TGTGCCAGCAGCCAATTAGCAGGGGGCACCGGGGAGCTGTTTTTT. It codes for CASSQLAGGTGELFF.

The J gene is TRBJ1-1, the V gene TRBV28; D is perhaps TRBD1 (6 bases). Germline CDR1 is MDHEN and CDR2 is SYDVKM. V lost 9 bases to trimming and J lost 1 base, with 18 bases between them. The CDR3 covers 15 residues. CDR3 sequence (DNA): TGTGCCAGTTCTGCCGGGGGCTTCGGGAACACTGAAGCTTTCTTT. The encoded protein is CASSAGGFGNTEAFF. The full variable domain, in which reference TRBV28 and TRBJ1-1 provide the parts outside the CDR3, is DVKVTQSSRYLVKRTGEKVFLECVQDMDHENMFWYRQDPGLGLRLIYFSYDVKMKEKGDIPEGYSVSREKKERFSLILESASTNQTSMYLCASSAGGFGNTEAFFGQGTRLTVV.

The chain uses TRBV5-4 and TRBJ1-4; D is perhaps TRBD1 (5 bases). The CDR3 length is 13 residues. V lost 3 bases, J lost 8 bases, and 11 bases lay in between. Germline loops: CDR1 SGHNT, CDR2 YYREEE (reference sequence). CDR3 sequence: CASSSGTGEKLFF. CDR3 bases: TGTGCCAGCAGCTCCGGGACGGGGGAAAAACTGTTTTTT.

The rearrangement uses TRBV10-2 and TRBJ1-4; no clear D gene. The V end was cut by 4 bases, the J end by 8 bases, with 11 bases between. Germline CDR1 reads WSHSY; CDR2 reads SAAADI. This CDR3 spans 13 amino acids. The CDR3 DNA follows: TGCGCCAGCAGTGTCTCCGTATGGGAAAAACTGTTTTTT. This codes for CASSVSVWEKLFF.

The chain recombines TRBV28 with TRBJ1-1, with 8 bases fitting TRBD1. The CDR3 runs 18 residues. Germline assignment: CDR1 MDHEN and CDR2 SYDVKM. J gave up 0 bases and V 5 bases, and 14 bases lay outside the gene matches. DNA of the CDR3: TGTGCCAGCAGTCCGAACCCGGACAGGGCAGACGTGAACACTGAAGCTTTCTTT. This gives the protein CASSPNPDRADVNTEAFF.

The chain employs TRBV28 and TRBJ1-1; maybe TRBD1 (6 bases). The CDR3 covers 14 residues. V shed 6 bases and J shed 1 base, with 12 bases lying between them. From germline, CDR1 is MDHEN and CDR2 SYDVKM. The CDR3 coding sequence is TGTGCCAGCAGGGCATGGGGGGCGAACACTGAAGCTTTCTTT. It codes for CASRAWGANTEAFF.

This rearrangement joins TRBV19 to TRBJ1-1, with D hard to call. The CDR3 has 15 amino acids. Trimming cost V 7 bases and J 0 bases, with 15 bases left between them. Per the germline V gene, CDR1 is LNHDA and CDR2 is SQIVND (reference sequence). CDR3 DNA sequence: TGTGCCAGTACAGATCTTGGACGGCTGAACACTGAAGCTTTCTTT. This sequence encodes CASTDLGRLNTEAFF.

The chain combines TRBV28 with TRBJ1-5; the match to TRBD1 covers 7 bases. CDR1 and CDR2 from the germline V gene are MDHEN and SYDVKM. Trimming at V came to 6 bases and at J to 0 bases, leaving 8 bases not matched to a gene. This CDR3 is 16 amino acids long. The CDR3 reads CASSQRGLGSNQPQHF. For the CDR3, the DNA is TGTGCCAGCAGCCAAAGGGGGCTGGGTAGCAATCAGCCCCAGCATTTT.

The chain has TRBV5-1 and TRBJ1-4; TRBD1 matches 7 bases. J was trimmed by 3 bases and V by 4 bases; bases with no gene match: 12. This CDR3 is built from 17 residues. Germline V gene data show CDR1 as SGHRS and CDR2 as YFSETQ. The CDR3 DNA reads TGCGCCAGCAGCCCACAGACAGGGCGAGGGTCTAATGAAAAACTGTTTTTT. Amino acids: CASSPQTGRGSNEKLFF.

V is TRBV19 and J is TRBJ1-1; D not certain. The germline gives CDR1 LNHDA, CDR2 SQIVND (reference sequence). V was trimmed by 11 bases and J by 1 base, leaving 11 bases between them. This CDR3 is built from 12 residues. The CDR3 protein is CAGSMGNTEAFF. In DNA form, the CDR3 reads TGTGCCGGAAGCATGGGGAACACTGAAGCTTTCTTT.

The chain is built from TRBV28 and TRBJ1-1; D is unresolved. This CDR3 comprises 14 residues. Germline V gene sequence: CDR1 MDHEN, CDR2 SYDVKM. The germline V and J ends were trimmed by 2 bases and 4 bases, with 11 bases remaining between them. In DNA, the CDR3 is TGTGCCAGCAGTTTACGGGCTTTTACCACTGAAGCTTTCTTT. Its translation: CASSLRAFTTEAFF.

This clone showed up just a few times. The chain carries TRBV30 and TRBJ1-3; the match to TRBD1 covers 7 bases. The CDR3 length is 15 residues. CDR1 and CDR2 from the germline V gene are GTSNPN and SVGIG (reference sequence). After removal of 3 bases from V and 0 bases from J, the junction contained 5 bases not matched to a gene. The CDR3 sequence is CAWSGQATSGNTIYF. CDR3 bases: TGTGCCTGGAGCGGACAGGCGACCTCTGGAAACACCATATATTTT.

This rearrangement joins TRBV6-5 to TRBJ1-3; 7 bases are shared with TRBD1. CDR3 length: 15 amino acids. The ends lost 6 bases at V and 4 bases at J; junction bases unmatched: 9. Looked up from germline, CDR1 is MNHEY and CDR2 is SVGAGI. CDR3 DNA: TGTGCCAGCAGACTATCGACAGGGACCGGAAACACCATATATTTT. Its protein is CASRLSTGTGNTIYF.

The CDR3 DNA sequence: TGTGCCAGCAGCGCCACGGCTTCAGGAGATTCACCCCTCCACTTT. This gives the protein CASSATASGDSPLHF. The chain has TRBV7-9 and TRBJ1-6; no definite D call. CDR3 length equals 15 residues. V lost 5 bases and J 8 bases, leaving 16 bases between the germline ends. Germline-derived CDR1 and CDR2 are SEHNR and FQNEAQ (reference sequence).